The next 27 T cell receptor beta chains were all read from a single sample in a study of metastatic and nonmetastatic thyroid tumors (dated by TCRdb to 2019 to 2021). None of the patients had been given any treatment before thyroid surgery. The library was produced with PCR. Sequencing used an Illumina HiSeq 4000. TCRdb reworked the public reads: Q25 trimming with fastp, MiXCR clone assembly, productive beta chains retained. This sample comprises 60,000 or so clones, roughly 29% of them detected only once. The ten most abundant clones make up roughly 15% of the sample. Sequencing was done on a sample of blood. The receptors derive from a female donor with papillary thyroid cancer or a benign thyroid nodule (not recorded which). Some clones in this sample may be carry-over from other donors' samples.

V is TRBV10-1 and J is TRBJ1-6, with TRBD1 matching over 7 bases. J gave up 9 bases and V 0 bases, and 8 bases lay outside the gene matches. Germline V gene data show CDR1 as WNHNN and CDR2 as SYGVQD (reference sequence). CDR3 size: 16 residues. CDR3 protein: CASSESGAGGSSPLHF. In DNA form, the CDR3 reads TGCGCCAGCAGTGAGTCTGGGGCAGGGGGAAGTTCACCCCTCCACTTT.

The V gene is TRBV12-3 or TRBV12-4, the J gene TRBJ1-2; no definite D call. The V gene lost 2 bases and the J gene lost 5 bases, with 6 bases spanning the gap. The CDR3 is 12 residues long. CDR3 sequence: CASSLKQYGYTF. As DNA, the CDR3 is TGTGCCAGCAGTTTAAAACAGTATGGCTACACCTTC.

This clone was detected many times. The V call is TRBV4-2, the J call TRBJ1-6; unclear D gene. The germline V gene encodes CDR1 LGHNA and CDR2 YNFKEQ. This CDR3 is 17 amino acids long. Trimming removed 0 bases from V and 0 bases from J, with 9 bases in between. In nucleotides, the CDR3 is TGTGCCAGCAGCCAAGAAATTCTAAGCTCCTATAATTCACCCCTCCACTTT. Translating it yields CASSQEILSSYNSPLHF.

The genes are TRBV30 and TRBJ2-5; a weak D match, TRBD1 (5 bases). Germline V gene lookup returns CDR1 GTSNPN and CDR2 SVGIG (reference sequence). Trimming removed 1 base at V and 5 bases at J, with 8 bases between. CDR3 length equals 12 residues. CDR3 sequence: CAWSGQGETQYF. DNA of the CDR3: TGTGCCTGGAGTGGCCAGGGCGAGACCCAGTACTTC.

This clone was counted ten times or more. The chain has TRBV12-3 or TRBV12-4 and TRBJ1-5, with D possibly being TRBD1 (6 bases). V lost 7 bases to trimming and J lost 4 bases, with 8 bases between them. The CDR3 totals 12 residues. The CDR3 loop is CASTQGNQPQHF. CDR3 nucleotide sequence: TGTGCCAGCACGCAGGGGAATCAGCCCCAGCATTTT.

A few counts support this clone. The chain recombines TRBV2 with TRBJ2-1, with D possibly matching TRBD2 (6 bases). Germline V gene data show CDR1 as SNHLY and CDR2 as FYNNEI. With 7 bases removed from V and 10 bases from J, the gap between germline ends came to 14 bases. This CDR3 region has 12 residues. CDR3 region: CASTTSSLEQFF. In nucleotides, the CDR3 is TGTGCCAGCACGACTAGTTCGTTGGAGCAGTTCTTC.

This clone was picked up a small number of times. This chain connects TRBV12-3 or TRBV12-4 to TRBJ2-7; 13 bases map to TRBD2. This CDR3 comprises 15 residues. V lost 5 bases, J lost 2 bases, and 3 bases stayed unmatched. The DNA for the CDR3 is TGTGCCAGCAGTCGAGGACTAGCGGGAGCCTACGAGCAGTACTTC. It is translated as CASSRGLAGAYEQYF.

The CDR3 protein is CASKTANTEAFF. The CDR3 DNA reads TGTGCCAGCAAGACAGCGAACACTGAAGCTTTCTTT. The chain recombines TRBV27 with TRBJ1-1, with D tentatively TRBD1 (5 bases). The V gene's germline CDR1 is MNHEY and CDR2 SMNVEV (reference sequence). Trimming took off 7 bases at V and 1 base at J, with 7 bases between the two ends. There are 12 residues in the CDR3.

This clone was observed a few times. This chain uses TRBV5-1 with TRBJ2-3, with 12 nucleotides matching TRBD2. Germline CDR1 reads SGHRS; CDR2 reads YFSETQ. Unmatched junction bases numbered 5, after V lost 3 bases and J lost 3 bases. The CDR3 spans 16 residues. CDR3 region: CASSSTTSGSTDTQYF. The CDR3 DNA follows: TGCGCCAGCAGCTCAACGACTAGCGGGAGTACAGATACGCAGTATTTT.

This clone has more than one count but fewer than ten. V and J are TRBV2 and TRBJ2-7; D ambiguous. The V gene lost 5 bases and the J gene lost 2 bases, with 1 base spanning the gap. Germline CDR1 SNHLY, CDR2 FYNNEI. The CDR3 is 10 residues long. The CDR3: CASSTYEQYF. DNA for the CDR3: TGTGCCAGCAGTACCTACGAGCAGTACTTC.

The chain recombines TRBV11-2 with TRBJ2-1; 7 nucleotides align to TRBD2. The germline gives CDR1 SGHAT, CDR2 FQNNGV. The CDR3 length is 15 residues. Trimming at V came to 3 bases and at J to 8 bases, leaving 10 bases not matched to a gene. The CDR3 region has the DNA TGTGCCAGCAGCTTGGGTGCGGGAGTACTTTATGAGCAGTTCTTC. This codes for CASSLGAGVLYEQFF.

The CDR3 DNA reads TGTGCCAGCAGTTCACGGGACAGGGCCACCGGGGAGCTGTTTTTT. The encoded protein is CASSSRDRATGELFF. V and J are TRBV27 and TRBJ2-2; 9 bases are a match to TRBD1. The CDR3 totals 15 residues. V shed 4 bases and J 4 bases; nucleotides not matched to a gene: 4. Germline CDR1 is MNHEY and CDR2 is SMNVEV (reference sequence).

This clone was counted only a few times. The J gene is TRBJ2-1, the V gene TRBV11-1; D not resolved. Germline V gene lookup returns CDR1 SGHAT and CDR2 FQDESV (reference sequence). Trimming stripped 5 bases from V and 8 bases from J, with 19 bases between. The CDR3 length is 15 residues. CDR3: CASSPSDGEDYEQFF. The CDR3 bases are TGTGCCAGCAGCCCGTCCGATGGAGAGGATTATGAGCAGTTCTTC.

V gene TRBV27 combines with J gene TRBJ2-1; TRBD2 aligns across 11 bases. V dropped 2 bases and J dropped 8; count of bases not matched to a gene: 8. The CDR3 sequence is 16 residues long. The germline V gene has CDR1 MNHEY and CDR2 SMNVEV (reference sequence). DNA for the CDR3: TGTGCCAGCAGTTTACGGAGCCTAGCGGGAGGTTATGAGCAGTTCTTC. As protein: CASSLRSLAGGYEQFF.

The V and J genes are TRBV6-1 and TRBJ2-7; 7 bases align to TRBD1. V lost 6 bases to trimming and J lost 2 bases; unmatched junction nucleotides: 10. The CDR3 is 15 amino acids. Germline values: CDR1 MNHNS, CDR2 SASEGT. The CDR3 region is CASRKTGEPAYEQYF. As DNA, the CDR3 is TGTGCCAGCAGAAAAACAGGGGAACCAGCCTACGAGCAGTACTTC.

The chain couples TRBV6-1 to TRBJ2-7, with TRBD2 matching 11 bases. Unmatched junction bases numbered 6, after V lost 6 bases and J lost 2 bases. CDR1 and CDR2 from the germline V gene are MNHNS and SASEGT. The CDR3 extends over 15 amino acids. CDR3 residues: CASSLTSGGTYEQYF. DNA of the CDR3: TGTGCCAGCAGCCTAACTAGCGGGGGAACCTACGAGCAGTACTTC.

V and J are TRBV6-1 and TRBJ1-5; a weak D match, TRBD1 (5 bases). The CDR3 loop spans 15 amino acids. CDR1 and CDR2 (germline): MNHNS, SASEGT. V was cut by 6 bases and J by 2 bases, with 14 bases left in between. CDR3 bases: TGTGCCAGCAGCGCTCCGGGGGGGGGCAATCAGCCCCAGCATTTT. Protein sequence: CASSAPGGGNQPQHF.

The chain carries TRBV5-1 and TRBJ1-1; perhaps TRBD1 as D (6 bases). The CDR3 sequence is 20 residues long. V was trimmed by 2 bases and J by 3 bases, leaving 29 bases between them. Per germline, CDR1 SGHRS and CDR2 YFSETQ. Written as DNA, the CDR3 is TGCGCCAGCAGCTTAAAAGTACCGGGACACAATGACGAAACTCACACTGAAGCTTTCTTT. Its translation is CASSLKVPGHNDETHTEAFF.

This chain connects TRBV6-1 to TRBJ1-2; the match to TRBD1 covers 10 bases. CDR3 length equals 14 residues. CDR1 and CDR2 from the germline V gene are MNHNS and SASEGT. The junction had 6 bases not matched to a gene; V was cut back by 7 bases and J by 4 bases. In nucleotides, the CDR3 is TGTGCCAGCACCAAGACAGGGGGCATCTATGGCTACACCTTC. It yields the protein CASTKTGGIYGYTF.

CDR3 protein: CASSAGTGAPNQPQHF. CDR3 nucleotides: TGTGCCAGCAGTGCCGGGACAGGTGCGCCCAATCAGCCCCAGCATTTT. The chain couples TRBV27 to TRBJ1-5; 8 positions agree with TRBD1. The germline V gene has CDR1 MNHEY and CDR2 SMNVEV (reference sequence). The ends lost 5 bases at V and 3 bases at J; junction bases unmatched: 9. The CDR3 covers 16 residues.

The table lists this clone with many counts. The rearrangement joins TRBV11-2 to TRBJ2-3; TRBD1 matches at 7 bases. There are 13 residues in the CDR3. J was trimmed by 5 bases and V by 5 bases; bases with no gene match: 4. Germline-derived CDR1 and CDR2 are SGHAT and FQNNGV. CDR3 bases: TGTGCCAGCAGCCTTGACAGGGAAGATACGCAGTATTTT. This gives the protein CASSLDREDTQYF.

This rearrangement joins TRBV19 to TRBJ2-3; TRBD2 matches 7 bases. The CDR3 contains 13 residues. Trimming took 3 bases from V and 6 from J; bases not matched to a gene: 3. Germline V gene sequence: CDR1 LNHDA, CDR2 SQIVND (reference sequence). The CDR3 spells CASSIGGRDTQYF. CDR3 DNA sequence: TGTGCCAGTAGTATCGGGGGGAGGGATACGCAGTATTTT.

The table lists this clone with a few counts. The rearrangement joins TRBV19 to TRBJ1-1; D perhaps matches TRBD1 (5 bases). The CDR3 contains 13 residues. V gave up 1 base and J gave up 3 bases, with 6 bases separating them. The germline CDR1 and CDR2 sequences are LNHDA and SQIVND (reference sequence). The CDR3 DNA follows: TGTGCCAGTAGTATAGGGGGGTACACTGAAGCTTTCTTT. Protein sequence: CASSIGGYTEAFF.

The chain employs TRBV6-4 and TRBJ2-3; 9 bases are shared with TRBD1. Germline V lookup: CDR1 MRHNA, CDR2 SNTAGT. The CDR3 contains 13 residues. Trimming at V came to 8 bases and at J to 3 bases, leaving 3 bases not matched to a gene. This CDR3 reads CASSTGGTDTQYF. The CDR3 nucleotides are TGTGCCAGCTCGACAGGGGGAACAGATACGCAGTATTTT.

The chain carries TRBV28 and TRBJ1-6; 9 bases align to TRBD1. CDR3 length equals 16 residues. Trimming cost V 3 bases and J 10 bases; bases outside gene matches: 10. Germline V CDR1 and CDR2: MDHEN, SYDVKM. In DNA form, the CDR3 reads TGTGCCAGCAGTTTGCATCCGGGACAGGGAAGGTCACCCCTCCACTTT. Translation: CASSLHPGQGRSPLHF.

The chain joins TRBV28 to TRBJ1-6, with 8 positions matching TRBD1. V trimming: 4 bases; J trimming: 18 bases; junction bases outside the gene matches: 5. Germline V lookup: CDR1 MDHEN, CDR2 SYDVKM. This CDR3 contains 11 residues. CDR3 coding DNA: TGTGCCAGCAGTTCCCCGGGACAGGACCACTTT. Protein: CASSSPGQDHF.

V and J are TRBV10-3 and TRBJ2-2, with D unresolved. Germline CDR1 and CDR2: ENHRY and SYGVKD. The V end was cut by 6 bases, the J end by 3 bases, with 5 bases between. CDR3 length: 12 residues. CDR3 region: CAISWDTGELFF. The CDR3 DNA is TGTGCCATCAGCTGGGACACCGGGGAGCTGTTTTTT.